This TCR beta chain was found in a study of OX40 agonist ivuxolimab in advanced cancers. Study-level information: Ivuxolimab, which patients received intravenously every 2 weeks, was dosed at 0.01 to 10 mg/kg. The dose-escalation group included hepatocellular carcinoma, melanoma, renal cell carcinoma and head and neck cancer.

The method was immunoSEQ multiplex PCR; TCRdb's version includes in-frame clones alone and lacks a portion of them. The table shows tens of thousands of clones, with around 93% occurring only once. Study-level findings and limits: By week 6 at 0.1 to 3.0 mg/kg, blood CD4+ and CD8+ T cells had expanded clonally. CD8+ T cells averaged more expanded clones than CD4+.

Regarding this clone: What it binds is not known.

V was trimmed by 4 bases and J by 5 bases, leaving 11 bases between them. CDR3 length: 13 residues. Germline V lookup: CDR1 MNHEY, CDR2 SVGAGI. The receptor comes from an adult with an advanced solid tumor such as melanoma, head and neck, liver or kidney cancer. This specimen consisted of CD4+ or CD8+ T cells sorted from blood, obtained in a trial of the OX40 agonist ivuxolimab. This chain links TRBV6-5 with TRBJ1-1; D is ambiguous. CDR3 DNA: TGTGCCAGCAGTTCCCTCGGGGATACTGAAGCTTTCTTT. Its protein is CASSSLGDTEAFF.